The 23 T cell receptor beta chains below were found in one sample sequenced in a study of long-term antiretroviral therapy in people with HIV (dated by TCRdb to the early 2020s). The immunoSEQ hsTCRB v3.0 assay was used at survey level resolution to sequence the TRB variable region. The source is immuneACCESS, and TCRdb retained only in-frame sequences with V and J called. Part of the clones is not carried over; for the studies checked, unresolved V genes explain less than half of this, and the remainder is unexplained. The sample contains about 48,000 clones, around 80% of them found a single time. Roughly 3% of the sample is in the top ten clones. The material sequenced was unsorted PBMCs, taken 0.8 years after starting antiretroviral therapy. Receptor source: a woman aged 18-29 years with HIV.

The chain recombines TRBV5-6 with TRBJ2-7; 16 nucleotides align to TRBD2. There are 15 residues in the CDR3. V lost 4 bases, J lost 9 bases, and 7 bases stayed unmatched. The germline V gene encodes CDR1 SGHDT and CDR2 YYEEEE. The CDR3, as DNA: TGTGCCAGCAGCAGGGGACTAGCGGGAGGGCTGGCGCAGTACTTC. This codes for CASSRGLAGGLAQYF.

The J gene is TRBJ2-7, the V gene TRBV11-3; no clear D gene. V dropped 2 bases and J dropped 4 bases, with 9 bases sitting between them. Per germline, CDR1 SGHNT and CDR2 YENEEA. This CDR3 has 13 residues. CDR3 sequence: CASSLNFGYEQYF. In DNA form, the CDR3 reads TGTGCCAGCAGCTTAAACTTCGGGTACGAGCAGTACTTC.

This clone appeared once. The chain joins TRBV28 to TRBJ2-3; 7 nucleotides match TRBD1. The CDR3 is 16 amino acids. V gave up 6 bases and J gave up 0 bases; unmatched junction bases: 9. Germline V gene data show CDR1 as MDHEN and CDR2 as SYDVKM. The CDR3 reads CASSPLDRASTDTQYF. CDR3 DNA sequence: TGTGCCAGCAGCCCACTCGACAGGGCTAGCACAGATACGCAGTATTTT.

The table lists this clone with a few counts. CDR3 DNA sequence: TGTGCCAGCAGCCAAGAACTCAGGACAGATAGCAATCAGCCCCAGCATTTT. Protein: CASSQELRTDSNQPQHF. This rearrangement joins TRBV4-2 to TRBJ1-5; possible D gene TRBD1, 6 bases. Trimming cost V 0 bases and J 0 bases, with 12 bases left between them. The CDR3 loop spans 17 amino acids. Per the germline V gene, CDR1 is LGHNA and CDR2 is YNFKEQ.

The J gene is TRBJ2-7, the V gene TRBV5-4, with 9 bases identical to TRBD2. CDR3 length: 15 residues. Germline CDR1 and CDR2: SGHNT and YYREEE (reference sequence). The V segment lost 4 bases and the J segment 3 bases; nucleotides outside the gene matches: 8. This chain's CDR3 is CASSRGGSGSYEQYF. The DNA for the CDR3 is TGTGCCAGCAGCCGGGGTGGTAGCGGGAGCTACGAGCAGTACTTC.

This chain connects TRBV27 to TRBJ2-1; D call uncertain. Germline V lookup: CDR1 MNHEY, CDR2 SMNVEV (reference sequence). This CDR3 is built from 11 residues. V lost 5 bases to trimming and J lost 10 bases, with 9 bases between them. For the CDR3, the DNA is TGTGCCAGCAGTAATGTCTGGGAGCAGTTCTTC. Its protein is CASSNVWEQFF.

The chain recombines TRBV10-3 with TRBJ2-3, with D perhaps TRBD2 (5 bases). Germline-derived CDR1 and CDR2 are ENHRY and SYGVKD. CDR3 length equals 14 residues. With 6 bases removed from V and 5 bases from J, the gap between germline ends came to 15 bases. As DNA, the CDR3 is TGTGCCATCAGGGAACGGACTTCCGGAGATACGCAGTATTTT. Encoded protein: CAIRERTSGDTQYF.

The rearrangement joins TRBV4-3 to TRBJ1-2, with TRBD1 matching 7 bases. Unmatched junction bases numbered 12, after V lost 3 bases and J lost 5 bases. The CDR3 spans 16 residues. Germline CDR1 LGHNA, CDR2 YSLEER. The CDR3: CASSHTRRTGSYGYTF. In DNA form, the CDR3 reads TGCGCCAGCAGCCATACGAGGAGGACAGGCTCTTATGGCTACACCTTC.

V and J are TRBV5-1 and TRBJ1-1; 7 nucleotides match TRBD1. Per the germline V gene, CDR1 is SGHRS and CDR2 is YFSETQ. Trimming cost V 0 bases and J 8 bases; bases outside gene matches: 4. The CDR3 is 13 residues long. CDR3 sequence reads: CASSLGGQQEAFF. The CDR3, as DNA: TGCGCCAGCAGCTTGGGGGGACAGCAAGAAGCTTTCTTT.

The chain couples TRBV5-4 to TRBJ1-1; no reliable D call. The CDR3 runs to 15 residues. Trimming pared 0 bases from V and 0 bases from J, leaving 9 bases between. Germline V gives CDR1 SGHNT, CDR2 YYREEE (reference sequence). The CDR3 DNA follows: TGTGCCAGCAGCTTGGATCCGGGGATGAACACTGAAGCTTTCTTT. Translation gives CASSLDPGMNTEAFF.

CDR3 DNA: TGTGCCAGCAGTAAGGGACACTTAGCGGGGCTAGAGCAGTTCTTC. It yields the protein CASSKGHLAGLEQFF. The chain recombines TRBV27 with TRBJ2-1; 8 nucleotides match TRBD2. The V gene's germline CDR1 is MNHEY and CDR2 SMNVEV (reference sequence). Germline trimming cut 5 bases from V and 10 bases from J; bases unmatched to any gene: 13. The CDR3 sequence is 15 residues long.

The CDR3 here is CASRGGTLYGYTF. DNA for the CDR3: TGCGCCAGCAGAGGAGGGACTCTCTATGGCTACACCTTC. The V call is TRBV5-1, the J call TRBJ1-2, with D possibly being TRBD1 (5 bases). V gave up 5 bases and J gave up 4 bases, with 12 bases separating them. The CDR3 has 13 residues. The germline V gene encodes CDR1 SGHRS and CDR2 YFSETQ. Full variable domain (remainder filled in from reference TRBV5-1 and TRBJ1-2): KAGVTQTPRYLIKTRGQQVTLSCSPISGHRSVSWYQQTPGQGLQFLFEYFSETQRNKGNFPGRFSGRQFSNSRSEMNVSTLELGDSALYLCASRGGTLYGYTFGSGTRLTVV.

The V and J genes are TRBV21-1 and TRBJ2-5; the DNA was not compared with TRBD2, the D call given in the table. TRBV21-1 is noted as a pseudogene. CDR3 length: 15 residues. In DNA form, the CDR3 reads TGTGCCAGCAGCCAACTAGCGGGAGTACAAGAGACCCAGTACTTC. It translates to CASSQLAGVQETQYF.

This clone showed up just a few times. As DNA, the CDR3 is TGTGCCAGCAGCGTAGTAGACAGGAGCTCTGGAAACACCATATATTTT. Amino acids: CASSVVDRSSGNTIYF. The chain carries TRBV9 and TRBJ1-3; D might be TRBD1 (6 bases). V was trimmed by 0 bases and J by 0 bases, leaving 10 bases between them. This CDR3 contains 16 residues. Germline V gene data show CDR1 as SGDLS and CDR2 as YYNGEE.

The rearrangement joins TRBV19 to TRBJ2-3; 12 positions match TRBD2. The CDR3 has 18 residues. Trimming cost V 7 bases and J 1 base; bases outside gene matches: 12. Germline CDR1 is LNHDA and CDR2 is SQIVND (reference sequence). The CDR3 sequence: CASTPRLAGGPGTDTQYF. The CDR3 nucleotides are TGTGCCAGTACCCCGAGGCTAGCGGGAGGGCCGGGCACAGATACGCAGTATTTT.

This chain uses TRBV11-2 with TRBJ1-3; D call uncertain. Looked up from germline, CDR1 is SGHAT and CDR2 is FQNNGV. V lost 5 bases, J lost 0 bases, and 8 bases lay in between. CDR3 length: 14 amino acids. The CDR3 DNA sequence: TGTGCCAGCAGCCTGATAAGCTCTGGAAACACCATATATTTT. It yields the protein CASSLISSGNTIYF.

This chain uses TRBV27 with TRBJ2-1; D is ambiguous. The CDR3 is made up of 11 amino acids. Germline V gene sequence: CDR1 MNHEY, CDR2 SMNVEV (reference sequence). The V end was cut by 3 bases, the J end by 7 bases, with 4 bases between. The DNA for the CDR3 is TGTGCCAGCAGTTTGCGGAATGAGCAGTTCTTC. Protein product: CASSLRNEQFF.

This clone is judged medium-sized (0.01 to 0.1%). The genes are TRBV6-4 and TRBJ1-1; D remains unclear. The CDR3 totals 15 residues. Trimming pared 0 bases from V and 4 bases from J, leaving 12 bases between. The V gene's germline CDR1 is MRHNA and CDR2 SNTAGT. The CDR3, as DNA: TGTGCCAGCAGTGACTCGGAGGATATGAGCACTGAAGCTTTCTTT. This translates into CASSDSEDMSTEAFF.

The chain is built from TRBV11-2 and TRBJ2-5; 8 nucleotides line up with TRBD1. This CDR3 spans 14 amino acids. CDR1 is SGHAT, CDR2 FQNNGV, per germline. V shed 3 bases and J 5 bases; nucleotides not matched to a gene: 5. The CDR3 DNA sequence: TGTGCCAGCAGCTTGGACAGGGATGTGGAGACCCAGTACTTC. Its protein is CASSLDRDVETQYF.

This clone was counted a single time. This chain connects TRBV25-1 to TRBJ2-1; TRBD1 might be the D (6 bases). CDR1 is MGHDK and CDR2 is SYGVNS in the germline V gene. With 3 bases removed from V and 7 bases from J, the gap between germline ends came to 19 bases. CDR3 length equals 16 residues. In DNA form, the CDR3 reads TGTGCCAGCAGTGACCTAGACAGGAGCTCTGGTAATGAGCAGTTCTTC. Protein sequence: CASSDLDRSSGNEQFF.

This clone was observed a few times. The chain links TRBV7-6 to TRBJ2-5; no clear D gene. Trimming removed 1 base from V and 5 bases from J, with 5 bases in between. The CDR3 has 12 residues. CDR1 SGHVS and CDR2 FNYEAQ come from the germline V gene. This CDR3 reads CASSLEVETQYF. In DNA, the CDR3 is TGTGCCAGCAGCTTAGAGGTTGAGACCCAGTACTTC.

This rearrangement joins TRBV7-2 to TRBJ2-5, with D uncertain. Germline lookup yields CDR1 SGHTA and CDR2 FQGNSA. The CDR3 length is 15 residues. V lost 4 bases to trimming and J lost 5 bases, with 17 bases between them. The CDR3 here is CASSSDTGRGETQYF. In DNA form, the CDR3 reads TGTGCCAGCAGCTCCGACACCGGGCGTGGTGAGACCCAGTACTTC. Using reference TRBV7-2 and TRBJ2-5 for the parts outside the CDR3, the full variable domain is GAGVSQSPSNKVTEKGKDVELRCDPISGHTALYWYRQSLGQGLEFLIYFQGNSAPDKSGLPSDRFSAERTGGSVSTLTIQRTQQEDSAVYLCASSSDTGRGETQYFGPGTRLLVL.

The chain joins TRBV6-1 to TRBJ2-3, with 7 bases aligning to TRBD2. The CDR3 runs 19 residues. Germline-derived CDR1 and CDR2 are MNHNS and SASEGT. V trimming: 4 bases; J trimming: 1 base; junction bases outside the gene matches: 17. DNA of the CDR3: TGTGCCAGCAGTGTGCTAGCGGCTCGTAACATGGGGGGCACAGATACGCAGTATTTT. Translating it yields CASSVLAARNMGGTDTQYF.